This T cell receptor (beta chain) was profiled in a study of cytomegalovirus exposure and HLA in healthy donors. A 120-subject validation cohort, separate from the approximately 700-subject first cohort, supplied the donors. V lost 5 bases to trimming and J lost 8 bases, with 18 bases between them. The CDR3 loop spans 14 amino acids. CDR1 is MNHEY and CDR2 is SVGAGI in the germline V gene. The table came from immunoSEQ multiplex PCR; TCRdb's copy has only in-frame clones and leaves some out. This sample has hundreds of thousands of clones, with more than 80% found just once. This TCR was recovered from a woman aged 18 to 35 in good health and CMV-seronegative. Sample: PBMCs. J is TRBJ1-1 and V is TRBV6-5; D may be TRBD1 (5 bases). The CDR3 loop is CASSAAGLSIEAFF. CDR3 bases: TGTGCCAGCAGTGCAGCGGGGCTTTCTATAGAAGCTTTCTTT.